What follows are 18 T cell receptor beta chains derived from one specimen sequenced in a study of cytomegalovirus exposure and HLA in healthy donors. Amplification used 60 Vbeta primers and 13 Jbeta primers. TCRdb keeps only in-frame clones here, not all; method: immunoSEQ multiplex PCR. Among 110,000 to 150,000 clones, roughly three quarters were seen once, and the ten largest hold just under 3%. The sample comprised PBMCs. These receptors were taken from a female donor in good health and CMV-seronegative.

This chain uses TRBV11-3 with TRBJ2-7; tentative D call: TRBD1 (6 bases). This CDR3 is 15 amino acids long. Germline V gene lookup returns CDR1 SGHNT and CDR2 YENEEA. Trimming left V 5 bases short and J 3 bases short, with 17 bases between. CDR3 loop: CASSPGYGQLYEQYF. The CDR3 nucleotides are TGTGCCAGCAGCCCAGGATACGGACAGCTCTACGAGCAGTACTTC.

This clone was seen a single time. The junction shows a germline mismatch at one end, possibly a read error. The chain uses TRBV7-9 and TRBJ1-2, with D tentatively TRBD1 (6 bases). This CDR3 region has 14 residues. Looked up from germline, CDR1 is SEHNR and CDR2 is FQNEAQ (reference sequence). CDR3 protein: CSSGHTGTTYGYTF. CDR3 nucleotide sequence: TGTTCCAGCGGACACACCGGGACAACCTATGGCTACACCTTC.

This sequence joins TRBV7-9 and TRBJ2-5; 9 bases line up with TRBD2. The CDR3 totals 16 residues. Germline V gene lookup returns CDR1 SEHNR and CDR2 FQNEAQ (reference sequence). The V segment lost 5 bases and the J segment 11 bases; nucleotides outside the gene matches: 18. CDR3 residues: CASSPSGEGRGGEQYF. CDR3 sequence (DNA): TGTGCCAGCAGCCCTAGCGGGGAGGGAAGAGGAGGGGAGCAGTACTTC.

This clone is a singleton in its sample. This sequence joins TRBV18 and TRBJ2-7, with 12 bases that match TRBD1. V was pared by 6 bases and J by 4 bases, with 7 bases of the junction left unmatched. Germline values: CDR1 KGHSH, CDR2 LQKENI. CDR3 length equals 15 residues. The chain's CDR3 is CASSPGTGGGYEQYF. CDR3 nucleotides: TGTGCCAGCTCCCCGGGGACAGGGGGCGGGTACGAGCAGTACTTC.

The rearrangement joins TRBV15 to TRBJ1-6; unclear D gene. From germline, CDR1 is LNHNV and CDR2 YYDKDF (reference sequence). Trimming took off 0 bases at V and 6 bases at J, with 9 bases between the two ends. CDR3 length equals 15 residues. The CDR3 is CATSRDQQTNSPLHF. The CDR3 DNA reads TGTGCCACCAGCAGAGATCAACAGACTAATTCACCCCTCCACTTT. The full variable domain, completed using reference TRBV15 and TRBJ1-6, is DAMVIQNPRYQVTQFGKPVTLSCSQTLNHNVMYWYQQKSSQAPKLLFHYYDKDFNNEADTPDNFQSRRPNTSFCFLDIRSPGLGDTAMYLCATSRDQQTNSPLHFGNGTRLTVT.

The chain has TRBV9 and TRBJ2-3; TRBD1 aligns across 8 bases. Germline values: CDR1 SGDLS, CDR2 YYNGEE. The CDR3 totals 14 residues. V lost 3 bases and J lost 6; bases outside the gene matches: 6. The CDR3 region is CASSARGPGDTQYF. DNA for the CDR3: TGTGCCAGCAGCGCCAGGGGGCCCGGGGATACGCAGTATTTT.

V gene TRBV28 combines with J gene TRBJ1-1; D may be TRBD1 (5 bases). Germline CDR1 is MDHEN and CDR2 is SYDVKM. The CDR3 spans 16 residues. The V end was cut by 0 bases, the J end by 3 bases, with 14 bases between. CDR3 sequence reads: CASSLWGGRGDTEAFF. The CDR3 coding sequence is TGTGCCAGCAGTTTATGGGGGGGGAGGGGTGACACTGAAGCTTTCTTT.

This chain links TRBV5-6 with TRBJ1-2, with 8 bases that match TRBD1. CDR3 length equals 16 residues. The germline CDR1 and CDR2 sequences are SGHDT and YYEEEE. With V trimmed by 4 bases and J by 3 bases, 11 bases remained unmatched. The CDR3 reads CASSLMTGVVDYGYTF. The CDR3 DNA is TGTGCCAGCAGCCTCATGACAGGGGTGGTTGACTATGGCTACACCTTC.

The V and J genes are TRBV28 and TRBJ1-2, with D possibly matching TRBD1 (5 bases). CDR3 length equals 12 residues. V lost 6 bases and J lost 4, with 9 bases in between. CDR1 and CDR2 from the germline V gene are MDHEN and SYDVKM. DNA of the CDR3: TGTGCCAGCAGCCGGACAATCTATGGCTACACCTTC. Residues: CASSRTIYGYTF.

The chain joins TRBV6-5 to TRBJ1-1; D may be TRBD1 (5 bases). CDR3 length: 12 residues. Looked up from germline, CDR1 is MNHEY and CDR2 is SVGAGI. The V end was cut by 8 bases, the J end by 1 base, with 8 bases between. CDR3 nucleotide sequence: TGTGCCAGCGGTAGGGGGAACACTGAAGCTTTCTTT. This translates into CASGRGNTEAFF.

Written as DNA, the CDR3 is TGTGCCTGGACCAAACAGGGTCCCAATACGCAGTATTTT. This codes for CAWTKQGPNTQYF. J is TRBJ2-3 and V is TRBV30; possibly TRBD1 for D (6 bases). Per the germline V gene, CDR1 is GTSNPN and CDR2 is SVGIG (reference sequence). The V gene lost 4 bases and the J gene lost 7 bases, with 15 bases spanning the gap. This CDR3 contains 13 residues.

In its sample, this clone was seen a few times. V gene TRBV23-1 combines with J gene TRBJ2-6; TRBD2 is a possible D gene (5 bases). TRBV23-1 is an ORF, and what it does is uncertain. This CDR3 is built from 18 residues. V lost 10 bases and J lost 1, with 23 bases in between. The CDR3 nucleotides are TGCGCCACTCAGTGGACTCCTGGGCCCGAGTCTGGGGCCAACGTCCTGACTTTC. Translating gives CATQWTPGPESGANVLTF.

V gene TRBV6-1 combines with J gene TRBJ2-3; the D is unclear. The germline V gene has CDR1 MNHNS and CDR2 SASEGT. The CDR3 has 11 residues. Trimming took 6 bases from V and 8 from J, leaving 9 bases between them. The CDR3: CASRKIGTQYF. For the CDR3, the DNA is TGTGCCAGCAGGAAAATCGGTACGCAGTATTTT.

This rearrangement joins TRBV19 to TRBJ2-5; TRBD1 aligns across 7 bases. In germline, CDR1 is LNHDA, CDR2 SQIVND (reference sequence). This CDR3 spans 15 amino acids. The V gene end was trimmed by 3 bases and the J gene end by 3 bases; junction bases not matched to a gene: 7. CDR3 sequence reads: CASSILGGFEETQYF. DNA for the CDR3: TGTGCCAGTAGTATCTTAGGGGGCTTTGAAGAGACCCAGTACTTC. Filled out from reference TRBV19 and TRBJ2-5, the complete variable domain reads DGGITQSPKYLFRKEGQNVTLSCEQNLNHDAMYWYRQDPGQGLRLIYYSQIVNDFQKGDIAEGYSVSREKKESFPLTVTSAQKNPTAFYLCASSILGGFEETQYFGPGTRLLVL.

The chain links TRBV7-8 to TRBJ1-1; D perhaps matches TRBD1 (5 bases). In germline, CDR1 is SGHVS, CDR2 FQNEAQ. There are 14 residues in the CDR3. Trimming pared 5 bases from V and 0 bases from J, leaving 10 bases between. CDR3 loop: CASSPGHLNTEAFF. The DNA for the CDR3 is TGTGCCAGCAGCCCAGGGCACCTGAACACTGAAGCTTTCTTT. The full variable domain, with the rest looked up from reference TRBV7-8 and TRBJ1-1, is GAGVSQSPRYKVAKRGQDVALRCDPISGHVSLFWYQQALGQGPEFLTYFQNEAQLDKSGLPSDRFFAERPEGSVSTLKIQRTQQEDSAVYLCASSPGHLNTEAFFGQGTRLTVV.

CDR3 sequence: CASSPPGHSNSPLHF. The CDR3 bases are TGTGCCAGCTCACCACCGGGACATTCCAATTCACCCCTCCACTTT. The J gene is TRBJ1-6, the V gene TRBV18; the D gene is possibly TRBD1 (6 bases). The germline gives CDR1 KGHSH, CDR2 LQKENI. The CDR3 extends over 15 amino acids. The V and J ends lost 0 bases and 7 bases respectively, with 10 bases between them.

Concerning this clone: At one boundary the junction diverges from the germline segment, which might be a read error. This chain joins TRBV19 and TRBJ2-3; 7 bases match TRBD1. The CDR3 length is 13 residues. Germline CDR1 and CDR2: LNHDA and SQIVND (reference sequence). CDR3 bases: TGTGCCAGTAGTAACGGACAGGCCCCTCGGCTCCAATTT. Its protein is CASSNGQAPRLQF.

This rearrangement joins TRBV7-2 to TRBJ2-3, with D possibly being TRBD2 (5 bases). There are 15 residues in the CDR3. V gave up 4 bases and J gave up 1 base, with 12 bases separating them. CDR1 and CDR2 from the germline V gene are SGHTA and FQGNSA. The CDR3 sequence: CASSSGRVGTDTQYF. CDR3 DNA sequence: TGTGCCAGCAGCTCCGGGCGGGTCGGCACAGATACGCAGTATTTT.